This TCR beta chain was recorded in a study of blood T cell repertoires in COVID-19. Looking at the study overall: Nucleic acid was either cDNA or gDNA, and it came from T cells, B-cell-depleted T cells, or PBMCs.

During active infection, Seattle patients enrolled and were then monitored through disease. This clone showed up just a few times. Germline V lookup: CDR1 SGHRS, CDR2 YFSETQ. The V end lost 1 base, the J end lost 4 bases, and 14 bases lay between the germline ends. There are 16 residues in the CDR3. Study processing details: Amplification of reference gene primers was used by the study to estimate nucleated cell counts. The protocol was immunoSEQ multiplex PCR, while the TCRdb copy is restricted to in-frame clones and leaves out a portion. The V and J calls and the clone size are those of that table, but D and trimming were determined from the DNA. The sample records 250,000 to 300,000 clones, roughly nine tenths being singletons.

The sequenced sample consisted of peripheral blood. The chain recombines TRBV5-1 with TRBJ2-2; maybe TRBD1 (6 bases). The clonotype was recovered from a woman under 40 with COVID-19, enrolled during active disease. The CDR3 DNA follows: TGCGCCAGCAGCTTGTCCCGGGACATCGGCACCGGGGAGCTGTTTTTT. Translated: CASSLSRDIGTGELFF.